This T cell receptor (beta chain) comes out of a study of blood T cells in healthy people across ages. The study, taken as a whole, reports: Donor CMV status, an unknown factor, possibly confounded changes in expanded clonotypes. Estimates drawn from one million T cells were deemed to understate diversity.

This clonotype has at least ten counts. What it recognizes is unknown. Sample-barcoded 5' priming and a J-beta primer mix drove a second PCR of 7 to 11 cycles. At least 2.5 million CDR3-containing paired-end reads were obtained per sample. TCRdb redid the calling of the 5' RACE reads with MiXCR, one entry per CDR3 protein. The table includes some 860,000 distinct CDR3 sequences, more than 50% detected once. Every donor gave 9 to 10 milliliters of peripheral blood. Sequences were obtained from blood. The TCR sequence derives from a man aged 40-55 years in good health.

The CDR3 region is CASSSAGGPTDTQYF. In nucleotides, the CDR3 is TGTGCCAGCAGTTCCGCGGGGGGGCCCACAGATACGCAGTATTTT. The chain links TRBV6-5 to TRBJ2-3, with 9 bases that match TRBD2. The CDR3 loop spans 15 amino acids. V dropped 4 bases and J dropped 2; count of bases not matched to a gene: 4. Per the germline V gene, CDR1 is MNHEY and CDR2 is SVGAGI.